This TCR beta chain originates from a study of brain metastases from non-small cell lung cancer. Overall study results and limits: In over 55% of brain metastases, T-cell clones were expanded compared with matched primary tumors. Metastases had sparse T cells but largely shared repertoires with primaries. Compared with primary tumors, brain metastases showed less T-cell infiltration.

Trimming took 6 bases from V and 5 from J; bases not matched to a gene: 9. This CDR3 region has 14 residues. Germline loops: CDR1 MNHEY, CDR2 SVGAGI. Comments on this clone: Its antigen is as yet unknown.

Profiling relied on immunoSEQ multiplex PCR, and the TCRdb table lists in-frame clones only, not all of them. The data hold roughly 5,000 clones, with 70% to 80% observed a single time. This sequence originates from a donor older than 35 with non-small cell lung cancer. This rearrangement joins TRBV6-5 to TRBJ2-7, with 8 bases lining up with TRBD1. Sample: primary lung tumor tissue. The DNA of the CDR3 is TGTGCCAGCAGGGACCCAGGGGGCGCCGACGAGCAGTACTTC. It yields the protein CASRDPGGADEQYF.